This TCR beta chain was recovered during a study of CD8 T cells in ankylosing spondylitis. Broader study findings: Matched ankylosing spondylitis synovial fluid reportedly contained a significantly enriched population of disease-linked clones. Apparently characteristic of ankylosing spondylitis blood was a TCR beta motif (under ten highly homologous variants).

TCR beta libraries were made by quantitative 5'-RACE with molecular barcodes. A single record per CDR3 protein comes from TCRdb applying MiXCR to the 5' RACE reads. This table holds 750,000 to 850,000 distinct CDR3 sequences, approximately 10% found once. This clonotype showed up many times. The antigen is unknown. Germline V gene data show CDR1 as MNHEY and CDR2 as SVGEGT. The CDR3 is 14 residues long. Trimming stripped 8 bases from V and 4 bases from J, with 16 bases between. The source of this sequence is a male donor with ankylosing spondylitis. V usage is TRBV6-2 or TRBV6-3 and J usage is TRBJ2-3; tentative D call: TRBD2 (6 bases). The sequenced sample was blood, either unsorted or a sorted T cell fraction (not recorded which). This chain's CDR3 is CASGRSGSPDTQYF. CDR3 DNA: TGTGCCAGCGGGCGTAGCGGAAGCCCAGATACGCAGTATTTT.